This T cell receptor beta chain is from a study of blood T cell repertoires in COVID-19. Study overall: Material from acute and convalescent COVID-19 was sourced from the United States, Italy and Spain. PBMCs, B-cell-depleted T cells, or T cells were the source of the cDNA or gDNA that made up the material.

This clone was seen more than once but under ten times. The CDR3 length is 16 residues. V was pared by 0 bases and J by 4 bases, with 16 bases between. Germline loops: CDR1 SGHRS, CDR2 YFSETQ. In the authors' methods: Amplification from reference gene primers served as the basis for estimated nucleated cell counts. Sequencing was performed with immunoSEQ multiplex PCR; in TCRdb, only in-frame clones are kept and a portion is missing. V, J and clone size derive from that table, while D and trimming were established from the DNA sequence. The table has some 260,000 clones, about 79% seen once. Sample: peripheral blood. This receptor was taken from a man older than 75 with acute or convalescent COVID-19. This sequence joins TRBV5-1 and TRBJ1-1, with a tentative D call TRBD1 (5 bases). CDR3 DNA: TGCGCCAGCAGCTTGGTCGGGGGACTCCCGGGCACTGAAGCTTTCTTT. As protein: CASSLVGGLPGTEAFF.